The rows below give T cell receptor beta chains drawn from one sample of a study of blood T cells in healthy people across ages. Via MiXCR, TCRdb re-called the 5' RACE reads, giving one row per CDR3 protein. The sample has about 970,000 distinct CDR3 sequences; roughly half are singletons. Sequencing input: blood. Receptor source: a woman aged 55-69 years in good health. The CDR3 runs from the conserved cysteine through the conserved F or W. A D gene is named only where the DNA matches it firmly. The size field is filled for only some rows; it gives once, few, many or a size class.

>TRBV11-3|TRBJ2-5|.|few
CASSPDGASYNEQYF
TGTGCCAGCAGCCCAGATGGGGCAAGTTACAATGAGCAGTACTTC
>TRBV20-1|TRBJ2-3|.|.
CSARVPGLTTDTQYF
TGCAGTGCTAGAGTTCCGGGGCTGACCACAGATACGCAGTATTTT
>TRBV2|TRBJ2-5|.|.
CASSEAGADQETQYF
TGTGCCAGCAGTGAAGCGGGAGCGGACCAAGAGACCCAGTACTTC
>TRBV7-2|TRBJ2-3|TRBD2|many
CASSPLAGLTDTQYF
TGTGCCAGCAGCCCTCTAGCGGGTCTCACAGATACGCAGTATTTT
>TRBV30|TRBJ2-1|.|.
CAWTLLGPPNEQFF
TGTGCCTGGACCTTACTAGGGCCCCCCAATGAGCAGTTCTTC
>TRBV3-1|TRBJ2-1|.|many
CASSQAESEQFF
TGTGCCAGCAGCCAAGCCGAGAGTGAGCAGTTCTTC
>TRBV4-2|TRBJ1-6|.|.
CASSQEEGTPLHF
TGTGCCAGCAGCCAAGAGGAGGGGACACCCCTCCACTTT
>TRBV20-1|TRBJ1-4|.|.
CSAETPSREKLFF
TGCAGTGCGGAGACCCCTAGTAGGGAAAAACTGTTTTTT
>TRBV7-6|TRBJ2-1|TRBD2|once
CASSLDRTSGWHEQFF
TGTGCCAGCAGCTTAGATCGGACTAGCGGATGGCATGAGCAGTTCTTC
>TRBV20-1|TRBJ1-6|.|.
CSARDIGSGASSPLHF
TGCAGTGCTAGAGATATCGGCTCAGGTGCCAGTTCACCCCTCCACTTT
>TRBV27|TRBJ2-1|.|.
CAIGPGRPHNEQFF
TGTGCCATCGGTCCGGGGAGGCCCCACAATGAGCAGTTCTTC
>TRBV28|TRBJ2-3|.|many
CASSLSNTDTQYF
TGTGCCAGCAGTTTATCCAACACAGATACGCAGTATTTT
>TRBV20-1|TRBJ2-1|.|.
CSASSWLRGYNEQFF
TGCAGTGCTAGCTCCTGGCTTAGGGGTTACAATGAGCAGTTCTTC
>TRBV12-3/TRBV12-4|TRBJ2-1|.|many
CASSLTGSGEQFF
TGTGCCAGCAGTTTAACCGGGTCGGGTGAGCAGTTCTTC
>TRBV4-1|TRBJ1-2|TRBD1|.
CASSPGQGRRGYTF
TGCGCCAGCAGCCCCGGACAGGGGCGCCGGGGCTACACCTTC
>TRBV4-1|TRBJ2-5|TRBD2|.
CASSQDKGTSGRLGQETQYF
TGCGCCAGCAGCCAAGATAAAGGGACTAGCGGGAGATTGGGCCAAGAGACCCAGTACTTC
>TRBV11-2|TRBJ2-5|.|.
CAGSFFGPGDAQYF
TGTGCCGGCAGCTTCTTCGGACCCGGGGACGCCCAGTACTTC
>TRBV11-1|TRBJ1-2|TRBD1|few
CASSQRTGNYGYTF
TGTGCCAGCAGCCAAAGGACAGGGAACTATGGCTACACCTTC
>TRBV4-1|TRBJ2-2|TRBD2|.
CASSQETGGRVYTGELFF
TGCGCCAGCAGCCAAGAGACGGGGGGGAGGGTTTACACCGGGGAGCTGTTTTTT
>TRBV5-1|TRBJ2-7|.|.
CASSLEPSESYEQYF
TGCGCCAGCAGCTTGGAGCCTAGCGAGTCCTACGAGCAGTACTTC
>TRBV3-1|TRBJ2-2|TRBD2|.
CASSYGLAGTGELFF
TGTGCCAGCAGTTACGGACTAGCGGGCACCGGGGAGCTGTTTTTT
>TRBV18|TRBJ2-5|TRBD1|few
CATRTGDNGQETQYF
TGTGCCACCAGGACAGGGGACAATGGGCAAGAGACCCAGTACTTC